This T cell receptor (beta chain) was retrieved from a study of T cell responses to AZD1222 COVID-19 vaccine. General study points: White British people made up most donors, females outnumbered males, and clonal diversity was possibly underestimated.

Generated by immunoSEQ multiplex PCR, the TCRdb table keeps only in-frame clones and is missing some. The sample holds roughly 130,000 clones, around 84% seen once. As concerns this clone: The antigen is not known.

The sequences come from peripheral blood, collected on day 0 of AZD1222 vaccination. This clonotype was sampled from an adult in good health.

The CDR3 bases are TGTGCCAGCAGTTACTTCAGGCCGACGAACACCGGGGAGCTGTTTTTT. As protein: CASSYFRPTNTGELFF. The V call is TRBV6-5, the J call TRBJ2-2; D ambiguous. V was clipped by 1 base and J by 0 bases, with 9 bases between them. The CDR3 has 16 residues. Germline loops: CDR1 MNHEY, CDR2 SVGAGI.